One and the same sample provided the 25 T cell receptor beta chains below, sequenced in a study of early T cells in non-severe SARS-CoV-2 infection. Via MiXCR, TCRdb re-called the 5' RACE reads, giving one row per CDR3 protein. The table shows tens of thousands of distinct CDR3 sequences, with under 7% occurring only once. The specimen was whole blood. Receptors originate from an adult who was a healthcare worker with PCR-confirmed SARS-CoV-2 infection or an uninfected control (not recorded which).

The rearrangement links TRBV4-3 to TRBJ2-7; no clear D. V shed 1 base and J shed 0 bases, with 10 bases lying between them. CDR3 length: 15 residues. Germline lookup yields CDR1 LGHNA and CDR2 YSLEER. The CDR3 DNA reads as TGCGCCAGCAGCCAAGCTTCTCATAGCTCCTACGAGCAGTACTTC. It codes for CASSQASHSSYEQYF.

In its sample, this clonotype was seen many times. The V call is TRBV4-3, the J call TRBJ2-2, with 10 nucleotides matching TRBD2. Trimming cost V 4 bases and J 4 bases; bases outside gene matches: 9. The CDR3 covers 17 residues. Germline V CDR1 and CDR2: LGHNA, YSLEER. The CDR3 reads CASSPTLAGDLTGELFF. The CDR3, as DNA: TGCGCCAGCAGCCCCACCCTAGCGGGAGATCTCACCGGGGAGCTGTTTTTT.

In its sample, this clonotype was seen many times. The chain recombines TRBV18 with TRBJ2-7; 10 bases agree with TRBD2. The trim removed 6 bases at V and 4 bases at J, leaving 6 bases unmatched. The CDR3 is 14 amino acids. Germline lookup yields CDR1 KGHSH and CDR2 LQKENI. In DNA, the CDR3 is TGTGCCAGCTCGTCCGGGACTAGCGCATACGAGCAGTACTTC. It is translated as CASSSGTSAYEQYF.

Concerning this clonotype: A read error may explain this, as a much larger clone is one base away. This rearrangement joins TRBV25-1 to TRBJ2-3, with 8 positions matching TRBD1. V shed 4 bases, J shed 1 base, and the junction held 1 base outside the gene matches. The CDR3 has 14 amino acids. Per the germline V gene, CDR1 is MGHDK and CDR2 is SYGVNS. The CDR3 protein is CASSVTGGTDTQYF. CDR3 bases: TGTGCCAGCAGTGTGACAGGGGGCACAGATACGCAGTATTTT.

The CDR3 region is CASSSLGGEADTQYF. The DNA of the CDR3 is TGTGCCAGCAGCTCCTTGGGTGGTGAGGCAGATACGCAGTATTTT. The chain employs TRBV7-6 and TRBJ2-3, with unresolved D. CDR1 is SGHVS and CDR2 is FNYEAQ in the germline V gene. The CDR3 totals 15 residues. Trimming shortened V by 4 bases and J by 4 bases, and 15 bases separated the two germline ends.

This clonotype occurred a few times. This chain joins TRBV11-1 and TRBJ2-3; TRBD1 aligns across 8 bases. V was clipped by 2 bases and J by 6 bases; unmatched bases: 4. This CDR3 has 14 residues. The V gene's germline CDR1 is SGHAT and CDR2 FQDESV (reference sequence). CDR3 DNA: TGTGCCAGCAGCTTACAGGGGGCGGTGGATACGCAGTATTTT. It yields the protein CASSLQGAVDTQYF.

The chain couples TRBV20-1 to TRBJ1-3, with TRBD1 identical over 7 bases. Looked up from germline, CDR1 is DFQATT and CDR2 is SNEGSKA (reference sequence). After removal of 3 bases from V and 4 bases from J, the junction contained 3 bases not matched to a gene. This CDR3 is built from 13 residues. For the CDR3, the DNA is TGCAGTGCTAGTTCGGGACAGGGAAACACCATATATTTT. As protein: CSASSGQGNTIYF.

This clonotype was counted ten times or more. The chain combines TRBV18 with TRBJ1-1; the match to TRBD1 covers 8 bases. The CDR3 spans 13 residues. CDR1 is KGHSH, CDR2 LQKENI, per germline. J lost 8 bases, V lost 3 bases, and 5 bases had no gene match. CDR3 in DNA: TGTGCCAGCTCACCTACAGGGGGAGGAGAAGCTTTCTTT. It encodes CASSPTGGGEAFF.

This clonotype was counted many times. The chain employs TRBV6-5 and TRBJ1-5, with TRBD1 matching 7 bases. The CDR3 has 15 residues. V trimming: 2 bases; J trimming: 4 bases; junction bases outside the gene matches: 5. Germline CDR1 reads MNHEY; CDR2 reads SVGAGI. The CDR3 spells CASSYRGQANQPQHF. In DNA, the CDR3 is TGTGCCAGCAGTTACCGTGGACAGGCTAATCAGCCCCAGCATTTT.

This clonotype has only a few counts. The rearrangement links TRBV29-1 to TRBJ1-1; D is unclear. Per the germline V gene, CDR1 is SQVTM and CDR2 is ANQGSEA. With 7 bases removed from V and 8 bases from J, the gap between germline ends came to 14 bases. This CDR3 is 11 amino acids long. CDR3 sequence (DNA): TGCAGCGCAACCGGGCAGACCGAAGCTTTCTTT. The encoded protein is CSATGQTEAFF.

This clonotype came up a few times. The CDR3 nucleotides are TGTGCCAGCAGCTTAGGGCCTCTAGCTTTCTTT. This translates into CASSLGPLAFF. The chain couples TRBV7-9 to TRBJ1-1; D is unclear. Germline values: CDR1 SEHNR, CDR2 FQNEAQ (reference sequence). The V end lost 1 base, the J end lost 10 bases, and 7 bases lay between the germline ends. This CDR3 spans 11 amino acids.

The sample holds many counts of this clonotype. This chain connects TRBV3-1 to TRBJ1-6; TRBD1 is a possible D gene (5 bases). The CDR3 is 13 residues long. CDR1 is LGHDT and CDR2 is YNNKEL in the germline V gene (reference sequence). V was clipped by 5 bases and J by 14 bases, with 16 bases between them. The CDR3: CASSVMGTGALHF. CDR3 nucleotides: TGTGCCAGCAGCGTTATGGGGACTGGGGCCCTCCACTTT.

This clonotype was detected ten times or more. The chain joins TRBV5-1 to TRBJ1-2; D is unresolved. The V gene lost 2 bases and the J gene lost 0 bases, with 11 bases spanning the gap. Germline V gene data show CDR1 as SGHRS and CDR2 as YFSETQ. This CDR3 comprises 15 residues. The CDR3 loop is CASSLHPEANYGYTF. DNA for the CDR3: TGCGCCAGCAGCTTACACCCGGAGGCTAACTATGGCTACACCTTC. Together with reference TRBV5-1 and TRBJ1-2, the CDR3 gives the full variable domain: KAGVTQTPRYLIKTRGQQVTLSCSPISGHRSVSWYQQTPGQGLQFLFEYFSETQRNKGNFPGRFSGRQFSNSRSEMNVSTLELGDSALYLCASSLHPEANYGYTFGSGTRLTVV.

The chain is built from TRBV28 and TRBJ1-2, with TRBD1 as a possible D gene (5 bases). Germline-derived CDR1 and CDR2 are MDHEN and SYDVKM. The CDR3 is made up of 13 amino acids. Trimming left V 6 bases short and J 1 base short, with 9 bases between. The DNA of the CDR3 is TGTGCCAGCAGCGGGGCCCTTAACTATGGCTACACCTTC. Translation gives CASSGALNYGYTF.

This clonotype has at least ten counts. This rearrangement joins TRBV9 to TRBJ2-3, with 14 bases identical to TRBD2. Germline V gene sequence: CDR1 SGDLS, CDR2 YYNGEE. V gave up 4 bases and J gave up 5 bases; unmatched junction bases: 9. CDR3 length: 17 residues. The CDR3 DNA reads TGTGCCAGCAGCAAAGGGACTAGCGGGAGAGGTGGAGATACGCAGTATTTT. Its protein is CASSKGTSGRGGDTQYF.

This chain joins TRBV27 and TRBJ2-7; 7 nucleotides line up with TRBD2. Germline CDR1 and CDR2: MNHEY and SMNVEV (reference sequence). This CDR3 region has 15 residues. V lost 5 bases, J lost 4 bases, and 11 bases stayed unmatched. This CDR3 reads CASSPMGRERYEQYF. The CDR3 DNA reads TGTGCCAGCAGTCCAATGGGGCGGGAGAGGTACGAGCAGTACTTC.

The rearrangement joins TRBV7-9 to TRBJ2-2; D possibly uses TRBD1 or TRBD2 (5 bases each). V lost 3 bases to trimming and J lost 6 bases, with 8 bases between them. In germline, CDR1 is SEHNR, CDR2 FQNEAQ (reference sequence). CDR3 length: 13 amino acids. The CDR3 DNA follows: TGTGCCAGCAGCTTGTCGGGGCCCGGGGAGCTGTTTTTT. Translating it yields CASSLSGPGELFF.

V usage is TRBV19 and J usage is TRBJ2-7, with D hard to call. The CDR3 spans 14 residues. Germline lookup yields CDR1 LNHDA and CDR2 SQIVND (reference sequence). The germline V and J ends were trimmed by 6 bases and 0 bases, with 12 bases remaining between them. CDR3 bases: TGTGCCAGTAGCACCCTCATTAGCTCCTACGAGCAGTACTTC. Amino acids: CASSTLISSYEQYF.

With respect to this clonotype: A read error may explain this, as a much larger clone is one base away. This sequence joins TRBV6-1 and TRBJ2-3; 9 positions match TRBD2. The germline V gene encodes CDR1 MNHNS and CDR2 SASEGT. CDR3 length: 15 amino acids. The chain's CDR3 is CASCESSGIVATQYF. CDR3 coding DNA: TGTGCCAGCTGTGAATCTAGCGGGATAGTAGCTACGCAGTATTTT.

J is TRBJ2-3 and V is TRBV6-4, with TRBD1 matching over 7 bases. Per germline, CDR1 MRHNA and CDR2 SNTAGT. The CDR3 spans 15 residues. V lost 3 bases, J lost 10 bases, and 13 bases stayed unmatched. The CDR3 sequence is CASSEVGSSTGAQYF. For the CDR3, the DNA is TGTGCCAGCAGTGAAGTCGGTAGTTCAACAGGGGCGCAGTATTTT.

This clonotype showed up many times. The chain uses TRBV28 and TRBJ1-1; 8 bases map to TRBD1. The CDR3 sequence is 15 residues long. The germline CDR1 and CDR2 sequences are MDHEN and SYDVKM. Trimming at V came to 7 bases and at J to 4 bases, leaving 11 bases not matched to a gene. CDR3 DNA: TGTGCCAGCAATTTGATCGGACAGGGAGGCACTGAAGCTTTCTTT. This sequence encodes CASNLIGQGGTEAFF.

This clonotype was counted between two and nine times. The chain employs TRBV10-3 and TRBJ2-7; D is undetermined. V dropped 4 bases and J dropped 0 bases, with 10 bases sitting between them. The CDR3 has 14 amino acids. Germline V lookup: CDR1 ENHRY, CDR2 SYGVKD. The CDR3 sequence is CAISGSASSYEQYF. CDR3 nucleotide sequence: TGTGCCATCAGTGGATCCGCAAGCTCCTACGAGCAGTACTTC.

This chain uses TRBV5-1 with TRBJ2-3, with D perhaps matching TRBD2 (5 bases). V was clipped by 5 bases and J by 2 bases, with 9 bases between them. This CDR3 has 13 residues. Germline-derived CDR1 and CDR2 are SGHRS and YFSETQ. The CDR3 DNA is TGCGCCAGCAGAAAGGACTCCACAGATACGCAGTATTTT. This gives the protein CASRKDSTDTQYF.

This clonotype was found a few times. The chain joins TRBV4-3 to TRBJ2-7; 7 bases are a match to TRBD2. V trimming: 3 bases; J trimming: 6 bases; junction bases outside the gene matches: 11. The germline V gene has CDR1 LGHNA and CDR2 YSLEER. There are 15 residues in the CDR3. CDR3: CASSQAQTSLSEQYF. In DNA, the CDR3 is TGCGCCAGCAGCCAGGCCCAGACTAGCTTGAGCGAGCAGTACTTC.

Only a few counts were recorded for this clonotype. This chain joins TRBV7-3 and TRBJ2-1; the D is unclear. Trimming pared 4 bases from V and 8 bases from J, leaving 3 bases between. The germline gives CDR1 SGHTA, CDR2 FQGTGA. This CDR3 is 10 amino acids long. The CDR3 DNA follows: TGTGCCAGCAGCTCGGATGAGCAGTTCTTC. It is translated as CASSSDEQFF.